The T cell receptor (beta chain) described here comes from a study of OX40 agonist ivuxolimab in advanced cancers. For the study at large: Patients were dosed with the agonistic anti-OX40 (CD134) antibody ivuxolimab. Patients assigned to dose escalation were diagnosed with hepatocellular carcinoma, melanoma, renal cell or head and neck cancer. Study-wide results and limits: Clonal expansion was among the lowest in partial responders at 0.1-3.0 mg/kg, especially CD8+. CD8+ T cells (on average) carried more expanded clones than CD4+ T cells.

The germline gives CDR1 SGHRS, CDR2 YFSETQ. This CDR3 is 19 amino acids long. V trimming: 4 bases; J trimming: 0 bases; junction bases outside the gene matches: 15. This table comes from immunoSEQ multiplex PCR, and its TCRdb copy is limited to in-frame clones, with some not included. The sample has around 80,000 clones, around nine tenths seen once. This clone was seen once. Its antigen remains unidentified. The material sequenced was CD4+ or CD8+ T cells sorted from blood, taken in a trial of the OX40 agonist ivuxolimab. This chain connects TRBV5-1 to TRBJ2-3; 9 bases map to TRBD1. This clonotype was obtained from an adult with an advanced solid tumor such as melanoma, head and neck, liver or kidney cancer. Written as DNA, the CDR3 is TGCGCCAGCAGCGGGGGAGTACGGGACAGGGCCCGAAGCACAGATACGCAGTATTTT. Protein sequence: CASSGGVRDRARSTDTQYF. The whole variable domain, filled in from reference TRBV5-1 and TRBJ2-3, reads KAGVTQTPRYLIKTRGQQVTLSCSPISGHRSVSWYQQTPGQGLQFLFEYFSETQRNKGNFPGRFSGRQFSNSRSEMNVSTLELGDSALYLCASSGGVRDRARSTDTQYFGPGTRLTVL.